What follows are 10 T cell receptor beta chains derived from one specimen sequenced in a study of vaccination and CD4 T cells after COVID-19 (dated by TCRdb to the early 2020s). What this sample's treatment or condition label stands for: 10-day PBMC culture with coronavirus spike peptide pools or control peptides (ViraFEST assay). The library was generated by PCR. Instrument used: Illumina iSeq 100. DNA from cultured CD4+ T cells was subjected to TCR sequencing with the Oncomine TCR Beta short-read assay at the Johns Hopkins FTIC core. TCRdb redid the processing of the public reads, applying fastp at Q25 and MiXCR, and retained in-frame beta chains. Each CDR3 protein gets just one entry, which takes the most common genes and DNA from the rows behind it. Within this sample are 5,000 to 6,000 distinct CDR3 sequences, with roughly 25% of them counted one time only. About 25% of the sample belongs to the ten largest clones.

The antigens of these receptors remain unknown. The material was CD4+ T cells from blood, cultured in vitro, obtained after SARS-CoV-2 vaccination. The receptor set was obtained from a human donor who had recovered from COVID-19.

By its share, this clonotype is medium-sized. The chain uses TRBV19 and TRBJ2-7, with 11 bases that match TRBD2. The V segment lost 4 bases and the J segment 5 bases; nucleotides outside the gene matches: 1. Germline V lookup: CDR1 LNHDA, CDR2 SQIVND (reference sequence). The CDR3 has 13 residues. The CDR3 coding sequence is TGTGCCAGTAGTAGGGGACTAGCGGACGAGCAGTACTTC. As protein: CASSRGLADEQYF.

V usage is TRBV11-3 and J usage is TRBJ2-1, with 8 bases that match TRBD2. V lost 1 base and J lost 7; bases outside the gene matches: 6. Per the germline V gene, CDR1 is SGHNT and CDR2 is YENEEA. The length of the CDR3 is 15 residues. The DNA for the CDR3 is TGTGCCAGCAGCTTAGGGAGCGGGAGTATGAATGAGCAGTTCTTC. Its translation: CASSLGSGSMNEQFF.

The rearrangement links TRBV6-5 to TRBJ1-2; D is ambiguous. Germline V gene sequence: CDR1 MNHEY, CDR2 SVGAGI. Trimming stripped 0 bases from V and 5 bases from J, with 13 bases between. The CDR3 is 15 amino acids. CDR3 in DNA: TGTGCCAGCAGTTACTCGTCGTCAGGACTTTATGGCTACACCTTC. Its translation: CASSYSSSGLYGYTF.

The J gene is TRBJ2-5, the V gene TRBV10-3; D gene uncertain. Trimming shortened V by 3 bases and J by 8 bases, and 7 bases separated the two germline ends. Germline CDR1 reads ENHRY; CDR2 reads SYGVKD. The CDR3 has 11 residues. CDR3 loop: CAISDQDTQYF. The CDR3, as DNA: TGTGCCATCAGTGATCAGGACACCCAGTACTTC.

This clonotype was seen a handful of times. The rearrangement links TRBV7-2 to TRBJ1-5; a possible D gene is TRBD1 (5 bases). CDR3 length equals 14 residues. Trimming cost V 3 bases and J 3 bases, with 9 bases left between them. Germline CDR1 SGHTA, CDR2 FQGNSA. CDR3 in amino acids: CASSLSGYNQPQHF. The CDR3 DNA reads as TGTGCCAGCAGCTTGTCAGGGTACAATCAGCCCCAGCATTTT.

This clonotype is medium-sized in the sample. The chain recombines TRBV24-1 with TRBJ1-2, with unresolved D. Deletions cut 5 bases from V and 6 bases from J, with 15 bases between. Germline V gene lookup returns CDR1 KGHDR and CDR2 SFDVKD. The CDR3 runs 14 residues. This CDR3 is CATSAPPAAHGYTF. In DNA, the CDR3 is TGTGCCACCAGTGCCCCGCCGGCAGCACATGGCTACACCTTC.

The chain has TRBV20-1 and TRBJ2-7, with 10 bases lining up with TRBD1. V lost 2 bases and J lost 4; bases outside the gene matches: 5. Germline V CDR1 and CDR2: DFQATT, SNEGSKA (reference sequence). CDR3 length: 14 amino acids. Here the CDR3 reads CSARLDRGRYEQYF. The DNA for the CDR3 is TGCAGTGCTAGACTTGACAGGGGGCGATACGAGCAGTACTTC.

This clonotype has only a few counts. The V gene is TRBV27, the J gene TRBJ1-6, with TRBD1 as a possible D gene (6 bases). Trimming removed 6 bases from V and 5 bases from J, with 20 bases in between. The CDR3 has 17 residues. Germline CDR1 and CDR2: MNHEY and SMNVEV (reference sequence). The CDR3 loop reads CASRMVGRGVNNSPLHF. In DNA form, the CDR3 reads TGTGCCAGCAGAATGGTAGGCAGGGGCGTAAATAATTCACCCCTCCACTTT.

This chain joins TRBV5-1 and TRBJ2-7, with a tentative D call TRBD1 (7 bases). Trimming left V 5 bases short and J 2 bases short, with 17 bases between. The CDR3 has 15 residues. The V gene's germline CDR1 is SGHRS and CDR2 YFSETQ. The CDR3 nucleotides read TGCGCCAGCAGGCGGGACAGCTCCGCCACCTACGAGCAGTACTTC. Amino acids: CASRRDSSATYEQYF.

The chain is built from TRBV20-1 and TRBJ1-5; TRBD1 agrees at 7 bases. V was pared by 5 bases and J by 0 bases, with 4 bases of the junction left unmatched. The CDR3 is 14 amino acids. Germline V gene lookup returns CDR1 DFQATT and CDR2 SNEGSKA (reference sequence). The CDR3 protein is CSALQGFSNQPQHF. The CDR3 DNA sequence: TGCAGTGCTTTACAGGGGTTTAGCAATCAGCCCCAGCATTTT.